The source of this T cell receptor beta chain is a study of blood T cell repertoires in COVID-19. Study-wide background: COVID-19 samples, acute and convalescent, were from the United States, Italy and Spain. T cells, B-cell-depleted T cells, or PBMCs supplied cDNA or gDNA.

Germline CDR1 is SGHTA and CDR2 is FQGNSA. V lost 5 bases to trimming and J lost 6 bases; unmatched junction nucleotides: 7. The CDR3 spans 15 residues. Per the authors' pipeline: Estimation of nucleated cell counts relied on the amplification of reference gene primers. Data came from immunoSEQ multiplex PCR; TCRdb stores just in-frame clones and leaves some out. That table furnishes V, J and clone size, whereas the DNA furnished D and trimming. This table holds fewer than 250,000 clones, around four fifths found once. Input material: peripheral blood. The receptor comes from a woman in her 70s with acute or convalescent COVID-19. The chain uses TRBV7-2 and TRBJ1-5, with 10 bases identical to TRBD1. The CDR3: CASSTDRGYSQPQHF. The CDR3 bases are TGTGCCAGCAGCACGGACAGGGGGTATTCTCAGCCCCAGCATTTT.